What follows is one TCR beta chain and its context. The data derive from a study of blood T cell repertoires in COVID-19. Libraries were prepared by immunoSEQ multiplex PCR; TCRdb keeps only in-frame clonotypes and omits some of them. The sample shows some 170,000 clones, approximately 75% of them seen only once. Germline V CDR1 and CDR2: ENHRY, SYGVKD. The ends were cut back, 4 bases at V and 0 bases at J, with 19 bases in the middle. This CDR3 has 17 residues. The J gene is TRBJ2-7, the V gene TRBV10-3; D possibly corresponds to TRBD1 (6 bases). The clonotype comes from a human donor in a cohort sampled during active COVID-19. Sequenced input: peripheral blood. As DNA, the CDR3 is TGTGCCATCAGTGGACAGGCTGACTTAAGAACCTCCTACGAGCAGTACTTC. Protein product: CAISGQADLRTSYEQYF.